This TCR beta chain was recovered during a study of CXCR3-negative and CXCR3-positive naive CD8 T cells. Subsets of CD8+ T cells were each sorted in triplicate at 300,000 cells apiece. Study-wide points: Diversity was high in both naive subsets and much lower in memory cells. After cryopreservation, expression of CXCR3 was partially reduced, and most assays were run with fresh PBMCs. Naive cells that were CXCR3-negative or CXCR3-positive used TRBV-TRBJ genes alike, while memory cells diverged.

Points on this clonotype: Antigen: not known.

Via 5' RACE with UMI labels, TRB cDNA libraries were prepared. TCRdb reworked the 5' RACE reads into one entry per CDR3 protein, no DNA. The listing contains approximately 56,000 distinct CDR3 sequences. CDR1 and CDR2 from the germline V gene are SQVTM and ANQGSEA. The CDR3 totals 11 residues. The clonotype was recovered from a human donor in good health. Some clones in this sample may be carry-over from other donors' samples. Sequencing was performed on memory CD8+ T cells from blood. This chain joins TRBV29-1 and TRBJ2-7; the TCRdb D gene call, TRBD1, has no DNA to confirm it. The CDR3 region is CSGTDSYEQYF.